The 28 T cell receptor beta chains given below trace back to one sample, sequenced in a study of graft-versus-host responses after intestinal transplantation. Clones were read by immunoSEQ multiplex PCR, and TCRdb kept only the in-frame ones, dropping some. This repertoire shows some 90,000 clones, roughly 90% found once; its top ten account for roughly 0.36%. These receptors' targets are unknown. This specimen consisted of unstimulated CD8+ T cells sorted from spleen or lymph node cells, obtained before transplant. The receptors originated from a human donor who was the organ donor for an intestinal transplant.

The V gene is TRBV5-1, the J gene TRBJ2-2; possible D gene TRBD1, 5 bases. CDR1 and CDR2 (germline): SGHRS, YFSETQ. V shed 0 bases and J shed 3 bases, with 21 bases lying between them. This CDR3 region has 19 residues. The CDR3: CASSLATIVGHIDTGELFF. For the CDR3, the DNA is TGCGCCAGCAGCTTGGCCACCATCGTAGGACACATAGACACCGGGGAGCTGTTTTTT.

The count of this clone is one. The chain couples TRBV27 to TRBJ2-2; possible D gene TRBD2, 6 bases. This CDR3 is built from 12 residues. V dropped 4 bases and J dropped 8 bases, with 8 bases sitting between them. CDR1 MNHEY and CDR2 SMNVEV come from the germline V gene (reference sequence). The CDR3, as DNA: TGTGCCAGCAGTTCCGGGAGAGGGGAGCTGTTTTTT. This sequence encodes CASSSGRGELFF.

The chain is built from TRBV21-1 and TRBJ1-5; TRBD1, the D gene given by the table, was not confirmed from the DNA. TRBV21-1 is deemed a pseudogene. The CDR3 is made up of 14 amino acids. CDR3 residues: CASSKKAGGQPQHF. The CDR3 DNA sequence: TGTGCCAGCAGCAAAAAGGCAGGTGGTCAGCCCCAGCATTTT.

A single count supports this clone. This rearrangement joins TRBV7-9 to TRBJ1-2, with D possibly TRBD1 on 6 matching bases. Germline loops: CDR1 SEHNR, CDR2 FQNEAQ (reference sequence). The ends were cut back, 0 bases at V and 4 bases at J, with 6 bases in the middle. The CDR3 sequence is 13 residues long. CDR3 amino acids: CASSLAGGYGYTF. The CDR3 coding sequence is TGTGCCAGCAGCTTAGCAGGGGGCTATGGCTACACCTTC. Full variable domain (missing parts from reference TRBV7-9 and TRBJ1-2): DTGVSQNPRHKITKRGQNVTFRCDPISEHNRLYWYRQTLGQGPEFLTYFQNEAQLEKSRLLSDRFSAERPKGSFSTLEIQRTEQGDSAMYLCASSLAGGYGYTFGSGTRLTVV.

This clone was recorded a few times. The V call is TRBV21-1, the J call TRBJ1-6; TRBD1, the D gene given by the table, was not confirmed from the DNA. TRBV21-1 represents a pseudogene. The CDR3 length is 13 residues. CDR3 bases: TGTGCCAGCAGCATCGACAGGGGTTCACCCCTCCACTTT. Protein: CASSIDRGSPLHF.

The V gene is TRBV2, the J gene TRBJ2-7; no reliable D call. The V end was cut by 6 bases, the J end by 4 bases, with 10 bases between. Germline V gene sequence: CDR1 SNHLY, CDR2 FYNNEI. This CDR3 has 12 residues. CDR3 sequence (DNA): TGTGCCAGCAGGGGCAGTAGATACGAGCAGTACTTC. Amino acid sequence: CASRGSRYEQYF.

The chain has TRBV7-9 and TRBJ1-1; D may be TRBD1 (6 bases). This CDR3 comprises 12 residues. Germline-derived CDR1 and CDR2 are SEHNR and FQNEAQ (reference sequence). V was shortened by 5 bases and J by 8 bases, with 12 bases between the two germline ends. Written as DNA, the CDR3 is TGTGCCAGCAGCGTAGGGACAACCGAAGCTTTCTTT. It is translated as CASSVGTTEAFF.

The chain uses TRBV28 and TRBJ2-2; 7 bases are a match to TRBD1. The CDR3 extends over 16 amino acids. Germline assignment: CDR1 MDHEN and CDR2 SYDVKM. V dropped 3 bases and J dropped 2; count of bases not matched to a gene: 6. CDR3 nucleotides: TGTGCCAGCAGTTTCCGAACAGGGGAAAACACCGGGGAGCTGTTTTTT. Protein sequence: CASSFRTGENTGELFF.

This clone was detected only once. The chain uses TRBV5-1 and TRBJ2-1; no firm D call. Germline CDR1 reads SGHRS; CDR2 reads YFSETQ. Between the trimmed V and J ends, which lost 0 bases and 2 bases, there was a span of 15 bases. The CDR3 contains 17 residues. The CDR3 sequence is CASSLGRRQGAYNEQFF. DNA of the CDR3: TGCGCCAGCAGCTTGGGTCGACGACAAGGTGCCTACAATGAGCAGTTCTTC.

The chain uses TRBV2 and TRBJ1-2; D possibly corresponds to TRBD1 (5 bases). The V gene lost 3 bases and the J gene lost 3 bases, with 35 bases spanning the gap. The CDR3 runs to 22 residues. Germline-derived CDR1 and CDR2 are SNHLY and FYNNEI. The CDR3 sequence is CASSEGPAIVERTPRIDYGYTF. DNA of the CDR3: TGTGCCAGCAGTGAGGGGCCCGCCATCGTCGAGAGGACGCCTAGAATCGACTATGGCTACACCTTC.

The chain links TRBV5-6 to TRBJ2-1; the D gene is possibly TRBD2 (5 bases). The CDR3 has 15 residues. Germline V lookup: CDR1 SGHDT, CDR2 YYEEEE. V lost 1 base to trimming and J lost 3 bases, with 11 bases between them. CDR3 amino acids: CASSLSGGYYNEQFF. The DNA for the CDR3 is TGTGCCAGCAGCTTGTCTGGAGGTTACTACAATGAGCAGTTCTTC.

Turning to this clone: A junction end diverges from the germline sequence, so it may reflect a read error. This sequence joins TRBV7-7 and TRBJ1-1, with no clear D. The CDR3 totals 14 residues. Germline V gives CDR1 SSHAT, CDR2 FNYEAQ (reference sequence). The CDR3 DNA sequence: TGTGCTAGCAGCTTTCGGGAGAGGAACACTGAAGCTTTCTTT. Its protein is CASSFRERNTEAFF.

The CDR3, as DNA: TGTGCCAGCAGCGTAGAGACAGGGGATGGAAAACTGTTTTTT. It yields the protein CASSVETGDGKLFF. The V gene is TRBV9, the J gene TRBJ1-4; 8 positions agree with TRBD1. The CDR3 extends over 14 amino acids. After removal of 0 bases from V and 10 bases from J, the junction contained 5 bases not matched to a gene. CDR1 SGDLS and CDR2 YYNGEE come from the germline V gene.

The V and J genes are TRBV7-9 and TRBJ1-1; D call uncertain. This CDR3 is 15 amino acids long. Deletions cut 7 bases from V and 8 bases from J, with 23 bases between. Per germline, CDR1 SEHNR and CDR2 FQNEAQ (reference sequence). Here the CDR3 reads CASNLGRKDTFEAFF. The CDR3 coding sequence is TGTGCCAGCAATCTTGGCAGAAAAGACACCTTCGAAGCTTTCTTT.

The chain has TRBV18 and TRBJ1-6; the D gene is possibly TRBD1 (6 bases). CDR1 KGHSH and CDR2 LQKENI come from the germline V gene. The CDR3 sequence is 15 residues long. V was cut by 2 bases and J by 3 bases, with 8 bases left in between. CDR3 protein: CASSPTDSYNSPLHF. In DNA form, the CDR3 reads TGTGCCAGCTCACCAACGGACAGCTATAATTCACCCCTCCACTTT.

The V gene is TRBV7-3, the J gene TRBJ2-3, with 8 bases that match TRBD2. The CDR3 length is 15 residues. Trimming at V came to 5 bases and at J to 4 bases, leaving 8 bases not matched to a gene. Germline-derived CDR1 and CDR2 are SGHTA and FQGTGA. The CDR3 is CASSPGGAMADTQYF. Here the CDR3 DNA reads TGTGCCAGCAGCCCCGGGGGGGCCATGGCAGATACGCAGTATTTT. Supplemented by reference TRBV7-3 and TRBJ2-3, the full variable domain reads GAGVSQTPSNKVTEKGKYVELRCDPISGHTALYWYRQSLGQGPEFLIYFQGTGAADDSGLPNDRFFAVRPEGSVSTLKIQRTERGDSAVYLCASSPGGAMADTQYFGPGTRLTVL.

This clone was detected once. For the CDR3, the DNA is TGCAGCGTTGATAACAGCCCCTATGGCTACACCTTC. As protein: CSVDNSPYGYTF. The chain employs TRBV29-1 and TRBJ1-2; D is uncertain. This CDR3 region has 12 residues. The germline V gene has CDR1 SQVTM and CDR2 ANQGSEA. The V end lost 3 bases, the J end lost 4 bases, and 9 bases lay between the germline ends.

The chain recombines TRBV5-6 with TRBJ2-7; 7 positions match TRBD1. The CDR3 contains 15 residues. The germline CDR1 and CDR2 sequences are SGHDT and YYEEEE. V was clipped by 3 bases and J by 4 bases; unmatched bases: 10. The CDR3 sequence is CASSSAPGQTYEQYF. The CDR3 nucleotides read TGTGCCAGCAGCTCCGCGCCGGGACAGACTTACGAGCAGTACTTC.

The genes are TRBV27 and TRBJ1-2, with D perhaps matching TRBD1 (5 bases). The V end was cut by 3 bases, the J end by 3 bases, with 11 bases between. There are 14 residues in the CDR3. Germline loops: CDR1 MNHEY, CDR2 SMNVEV (reference sequence). CDR3 sequence (DNA): TGTGCCAGCAGTTTGGCAGGGAAGGACTATGGCTACACCTTC. Translating it yields CASSLAGKDYGYTF.

The rearrangement links TRBV5-5 to TRBJ2-1; 11 nucleotides line up with TRBD1. CDR3 size: 14 residues. Germline V gene lookup returns CDR1 SGHKS and CDR2 YYEKEE (reference sequence). V trimming: 2 bases; J trimming: 7 bases; junction bases outside the gene matches: 2. The DNA of the CDR3 is TGTGCCAGCAGCTTCGGGACAGGGGGAAATGAGCAGTTCTTC. Amino acids: CASSFGTGGNEQFF.

V and J are TRBV9 and TRBJ2-1, with 12 bases identical to TRBD2. CDR3 length: 16 amino acids. V shed 3 bases and J 4 bases; nucleotides not matched to a gene: 5. The germline V gene encodes CDR1 SGDLS and CDR2 YYNGEE. CDR3 nucleotide sequence: TGTGCCAGCAGCGCCGGACTAGCGGGAATGTACAATGAGCAGTTCTTC. This encodes CASSAGLAGMYNEQFF.

CDR3 nucleotide sequence: TGTGCCAGCATTTCAGGATCCAACTATGGCTACACCTTC. Amino acids: CASISGSNYGYTF. The V gene is TRBV2, the J gene TRBJ1-2; D remains ambiguous. This CDR3 is 13 amino acids long. Germline values: CDR1 SNHLY, CDR2 FYNNEI. V was pared by 7 bases and J by 2 bases, with 11 bases between.

The CDR3 reads CASSFRRGQETQYF. The DNA for the CDR3 is TGTGCCAGCTCCTTCCGGCGGGGCCAAGAGACCCAGTACTTC. The J gene is TRBJ2-5, the V gene TRBV18; perhaps TRBD2 as D (6 bases). Per germline, CDR1 KGHSH and CDR2 LQKENI. V gave up 6 bases and J gave up 1 base, with 12 bases separating them. The CDR3 loop spans 14 amino acids. The full variable domain, its missing parts supplied by reference TRBV18 and TRBJ2-5, is NAGVMQNPRHLVRRRGQEARLRCSPMKGHSHVYWYRQLPEEGLKFMVYLQKENIIDESGMPKERFSAEFPKEGPSILRIQQVVRGDSAAYFCASSFRRGQETQYFGPGTRLLVL.

This chain joins TRBV7-9 and TRBJ1-2; a weak D match, TRBD1 (5 bases). This CDR3 is built from 17 residues. The germline gives CDR1 SEHNR, CDR2 FQNEAQ (reference sequence). The V end lost 4 bases, the J end lost 4 bases, and 22 bases lay between the germline ends. The DNA of the CDR3 is TGTGCCAGCAGCTCCTCCGGAGGGGCGGGTTCGAGCTATGGCTACACCTTC. This codes for CASSSSGGAGSSYGYTF.

The V and J genes are TRBV4-1 and TRBJ2-7; 8 bases fit TRBD1. The CDR3 has 13 residues. Germline CDR1 MGHRA, CDR2 YSYEKL. Trimming took 3 bases from V and 4 from J; bases not matched to a gene: 2. CDR3 sequence: CASSQGDRYEQYF. CDR3 in DNA: TGCGCCAGCAGCCAGGGGGACAGGTACGAGCAGTACTTC.

The chain joins TRBV4-2 to TRBJ2-7; 8 positions match TRBD1. CDR1 is LGHNA and CDR2 is YNFKEQ in the germline V gene. V shed 3 bases and J 1 base; nucleotides not matched to a gene: 5. The CDR3 covers 15 residues. CDR3 DNA: TGTGCCAGCAGCCACCCAGGGGGCCCTTCCTACGAGCAGTACTTC. Its translation: CASSHPGGPSYEQYF.

V is TRBV15 and J is TRBJ1-1; 8 nucleotides align to TRBD1. CDR1 is LNHNV and CDR2 is YYDKDF in the germline V gene (reference sequence). V dropped 5 bases and J dropped 1; count of bases not matched to a gene: 3. The CDR3 extends over 14 amino acids. CDR3 bases: TGTGCCACCAGCCGCGACAGGGGGAACACTGAAGCTTTCTTT. It encodes CATSRDRGNTEAFF.

The chain employs TRBV2 and TRBJ2-7; TRBD1 matches 9 bases. This CDR3 comprises 13 residues. Germline trimming cut 7 bases from V and 1 base from J; bases unmatched to any gene: 2. Looked up from germline, CDR1 is SNHLY and CDR2 is FYNNEI. The CDR3: CASIGTGSYEQYF. The CDR3 nucleotides are TGTGCCAGCATCGGGACAGGGTCCTACGAGCAGTACTTC.